This T cell receptor (beta chain) was identified during a study of PD-1 blockade in mismatch repair-deficient tumors. Study at large: Patients had over 10 mismatch repair-deficient cancer types, all previously treated and progressing. General observations from the study: Tumor-resident clones, often absent from pretreatment blood, expanded after pembrolizumab and then contracted.

Mismatch repair deficiency was confirmed in all patients, by PCR or immunohistochemistry. TCRs were sequenced from a few patients responding to pembrolizumab. Clones were read by immunoSEQ multiplex PCR, and TCRdb kept only the in-frame ones, dropping some. This table holds some 70,000 clones, almost 80% found once. CDR1 is SGHRS, CDR2 YFSETQ, per germline. The CDR3 runs to 15 residues. V was shortened by 2 bases and J by 0 bases, with 9 bases between the two germline ends. To note about this clone: Its target is unknown. Other DNA variants within this sample encode the same CDR3.

This TCR derives from an adult with mismatch repair-deficient cancer. The sequencing here drew on peripheral blood, taken 2 weeks after starting pembrolizumab. The chain recombines TRBV5-1 with TRBJ1-5; D remains ambiguous. The CDR3, as DNA: TGCGCCAGCAGCTTAGAGGGAGGTAGCAATCAGCCCCAGCATTTT. This encodes CASSLEGGSNQPQHF.